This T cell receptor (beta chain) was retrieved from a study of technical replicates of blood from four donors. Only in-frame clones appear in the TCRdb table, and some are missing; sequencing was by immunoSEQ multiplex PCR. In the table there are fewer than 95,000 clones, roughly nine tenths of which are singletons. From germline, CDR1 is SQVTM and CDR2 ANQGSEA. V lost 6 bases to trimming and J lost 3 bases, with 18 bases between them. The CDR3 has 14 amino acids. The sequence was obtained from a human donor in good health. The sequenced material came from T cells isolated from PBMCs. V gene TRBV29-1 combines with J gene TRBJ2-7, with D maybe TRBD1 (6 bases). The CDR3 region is CSVSKGVRNYEQYF. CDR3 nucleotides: TGCAGCGTCAGTAAGGGGGTGCGGAACTACGAGCAGTACTTC.